Presented here are 12 T cell receptor beta chains from one specimen sequenced in a study of OX40 agonist ivuxolimab in advanced cancers. Profiled with immunoSEQ multiplex PCR; TCRdb holds only in-frame clones, not every one. There are about 61,000 clones in the sample; 80% to 95% occur only once, and over 20% lies in the top ten. The sequencing used CD4+ or CD8+ T cells sorted from blood, collected in a trial of the OX40 agonist ivuxolimab. Receptors were obtained from an adult with an advanced solid tumor such as melanoma, head and neck, liver or kidney cancer.

The rearrangement uses TRBV28 and TRBJ1-5; unclear D gene. This CDR3 has 12 residues. Trimming took 7 bases from V and 2 from J, leaving 6 bases between them. CDR1 and CDR2 from the germline V gene are MDHEN and SYDVKM. The CDR3 coding sequence is TGTGCCAGCACCTACGGCAATCAGCCCCAGCATTTT. Its protein is CASTYGNQPQHF.

CDR3: CAIRAGTTEADTQYF. The DNA for the CDR3 is TGTGCCATCAGAGCAGGGACTACCGAAGCAGATACGCAGTATTTT. V and J are TRBV10-3 and TRBJ2-3, with 7 bases lining up with TRBD2. The V gene's germline CDR1 is ENHRY and CDR2 SYGVKD. Trimming at V came to 6 bases and at J to 4 bases, leaving 10 bases not matched to a gene. The length of the CDR3 is 15 residues.

The chain is built from TRBV19 and TRBJ2-1; 8 bases align to TRBD1. V gave up 5 bases and J gave up 4 bases; unmatched junction bases: 4. The CDR3 runs to 14 residues. Germline V gene sequence: CDR1 LNHDA, CDR2 SQIVND (reference sequence). CDR3 DNA sequence: TGTGCCAGTAGTCTGGGGACAGGTTACAATGAGCAGTTCTTC. It codes for CASSLGTGYNEQFF.

V usage is TRBV4-3 and J usage is TRBJ1-1, with 8 bases matching TRBD1. This CDR3 comprises 15 residues. The J segment lost 3 bases and the V segment lost 4 bases, leaving 7 bases of the junction unmatched. Germline CDR1 and CDR2: LGHNA and YSLEER. The CDR3 DNA sequence: TGCGCCAGCAGCCGACTTACAGGGGGGGACACTGAAGCTTTCTTT. Encoded protein: CASSRLTGGDTEAFF.

The chain carries TRBV28 and TRBJ2-5; D may be TRBD2 (6 bases). V gave up 5 bases and J gave up 4 bases, with 14 bases separating them. The CDR3 has 14 amino acids. From germline, CDR1 is MDHEN and CDR2 SYDVKM. The CDR3 is CASSGGGPRETQYF. CDR3 coding DNA: TGTGCCAGCAGTGGGGGAGGCCCCCGAGAGACCCAGTACTTC.

In its sample, this clone was seen a few times. The gene calls are TRBV11-2 and TRBJ1-1; no clear D gene. Germline V gene sequence: CDR1 SGHAT, CDR2 FQNNGV. This CDR3 is 11 amino acids long. The germline V and J ends were trimmed by 3 bases and 4 bases, with 3 bases remaining between them. The chain's CDR3 is CASSFSTEAFF. CDR3 nucleotide sequence: TGTGCCAGCAGCTTCAGCACTGAAGCTTTCTTT.

The chain combines TRBV30 with TRBJ1-5, with 7 bases lining up with TRBD1. The germline V gene has CDR1 GTSNPN and CDR2 SVGIG (reference sequence). V lost 3 bases to trimming and J lost 6 bases; unmatched junction nucleotides: 11. The CDR3 is 15 residues long. The CDR3 protein is CAWSETGLWRQPQHF. The CDR3 nucleotides are TGTGCCTGGAGCGAGACAGGGTTGTGGCGTCAGCCCCAGCATTTT.

This clone was seen once. V is TRBV14 and J is TRBJ2-1; D not resolved. Germline assignment: CDR1 SGHDN and CDR2 FVKESK. CDR3 length: 16 residues. V was shortened by 2 bases and J by 4 bases, with 15 bases between the two germline ends. CDR3 in amino acids: CASSQSGTYTYNEQFF. CDR3 bases: TGTGCCAGCAGCCAATCTGGAACATACACGTACAATGAGCAGTTCTTC.

The chain uses TRBV30 and TRBJ1-3, with D perhaps matching TRBD1 (6 bases). The germline V and J ends were trimmed by 5 bases and 0 bases, with 14 bases remaining between them. Germline V lookup: CDR1 GTSNPN, CDR2 SVGIG (reference sequence). CDR3 length: 15 amino acids. CDR3 bases: TGTGCCTGGGGAAACAGGGCGAACTCTGGAAACACCATATATTTT. Amino acid sequence: CAWGNRANSGNTIYF.

The chain combines TRBV30 with TRBJ2-7; 16 bases line up with TRBD2. Germline loops: CDR1 GTSNPN, CDR2 SVGIG (reference sequence). This CDR3 spans 15 amino acids. The V and J ends lost 5 bases and 5 bases, in that order; junction bases with no gene match: 6. CDR3 loop: CAWWGLAGGPDEQYV. The DNA for the CDR3 is TGTGCCTGGTGGGGACTAGCGGGAGGGCCGGACGAGCAGTACGTC.

V is TRBV11-3 and J is TRBJ1-3; D is undetermined. The CDR3 totals 13 residues. Trimming shortened V by 0 bases and J by 5 bases, and 5 bases separated the two germline ends. CDR1 SGHNT and CDR2 YENEEA come from the germline V gene. Here the CDR3 reads CASSLDPRNTIYF. Here the CDR3 DNA reads TGTGCCAGCAGCTTAGATCCCCGAAACACCATATATTTT.

This chain uses TRBV2 with TRBJ2-2, with a possible D match to TRBD1 (5 bases). Trimming took off 6 bases at V and 3 bases at J, with 14 bases between the two ends. This CDR3 is 15 amino acids long. CDR1 is SNHLY and CDR2 is FYNNEI in the germline V gene. Written as DNA, the CDR3 is TGTGCCAGCAGCGTCGACAGTCCTTACACCGGGGAGCTGTTTTTT. This codes for CASSVDSPYTGELFF.